This note documents a single T cell receptor beta chain sequence. Its antigen is currently unknown. These data are taken from a study of cytomegalovirus exposure and HLA in healthy donors. Study summary: The 120 validation repertoires were reported in a later analysis to have been generated on the same platform as the approximately 700 first-cohort repertoires. Overall study findings and caveats: The listing of 150 to 200 TCR beta chains classed them as cytomegalovirus-associated. Some public TCRs appeared in many individuals, while most sequences were rare.

Trimming removed 5 bases at V and 2 bases at J, with 16 bases between. CDR3 length equals 17 residues. CDR1 SGHTA and CDR2 FQGNSA come from the germline V gene. Assay used: immunoSEQ multiplex PCR; TCRdb lists only in-frame clones, some missing. The top ten clones hold over 0.9% of a sample with 250,000 to 400,000 clones, roughly 87% of them seen once. The chain combines TRBV7-2 with TRBJ1-6; no reliable D call. This clonotype was sampled from a man between 25 and 39 years old in good health and CMV-seronegative. Sequenced material: PBMCs. CDR3 coding DNA: TGTGCCAGCAGCCCCCCAGCGGGGAGGACCTATAATTCACCCCTCCACTTT. It translates to CASSPPAGRTYNSPLHF.